This T cell receptor (beta chain) was sequenced for a study of technical replicates of blood from several donors. Looked up from germline, CDR1 is SGHTA and CDR2 is FQGNSA. Trimming left V 8 bases short and J 7 bases short, with 16 bases between. CDR3 size: 13 residues. The table came from immunoSEQ multiplex PCR; TCRdb's copy has only in-frame clones and leaves some out. This table has about 58,000 clones, about 95% appearing once. This clonotype was obtained from a human donor in good health. Some clones in this sample may be carry-over from other donors' samples. The rearrangement uses TRBV7-2 and TRBJ2-3; a weak D match, TRBD2 (6 bases). Material for sequencing was PBMCs. The CDR3 DNA follows: TGTGCCAGCCGACCCCCGGGGGAAAATACGCAGTATTTT. As protein: CASRPPGENTQYF.